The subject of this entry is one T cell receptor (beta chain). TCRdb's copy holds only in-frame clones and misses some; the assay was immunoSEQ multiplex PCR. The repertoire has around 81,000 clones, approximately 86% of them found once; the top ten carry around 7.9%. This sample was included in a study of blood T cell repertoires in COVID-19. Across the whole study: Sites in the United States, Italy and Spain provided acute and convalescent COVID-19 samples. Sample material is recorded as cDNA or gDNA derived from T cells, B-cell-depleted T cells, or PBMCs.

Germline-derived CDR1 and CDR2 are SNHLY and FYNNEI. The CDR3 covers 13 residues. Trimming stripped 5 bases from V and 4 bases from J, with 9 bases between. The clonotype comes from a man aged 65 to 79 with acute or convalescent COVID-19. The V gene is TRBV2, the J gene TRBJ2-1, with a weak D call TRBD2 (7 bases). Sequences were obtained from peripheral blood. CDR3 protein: CASSKGGYNEQFF. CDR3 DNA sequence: TGTGCCAGCAGTAAGGGGGGGTACAATGAGCAGTTCTTC.